This entry is about one TCR beta chain. The sample comes from a study of beta chain features in type 1 diabetes. Trimming stripped 4 bases from V and 6 bases from J, with 16 bases between. The CDR3 has 15 amino acids. Germline V CDR1 and CDR2: SGHTA, FQGNSA. All of the isolated RNA was reverse transcribed, so expressed TCRB transcripts were sequenced. Only in-frame clones appear in the TCRdb table, and some are missing; sequencing was by immunoSEQ multiplex PCR. The sample shows 400,000 to 550,000 clones, about an eighth of them seen only once. This chain connects TRBV7-2 to TRBJ2-1, with a possible D match to TRBD2 (5 bases). This clonotype originated in a woman between 18 and 29 years old in good health. The sequencing sample was made of naive CD4+ T cells from blood. CDR3 loop: CASSSMGSGSNEQFF. In DNA, the CDR3 is TGTGCCAGCAGCTCAATGGGATCGGGGAGCAATGAGCAGTTCTTC. Based on the CDR3 plus reference TRBV7-2 and TRBJ2-1, the full variable domain is GAGVSQSPSNKVTEKGKDVELRCDPISGHTALYWYRQSLGQGLEFLIYFQGNSAPDKSGLPSDRFSAERTGGSVSTLTIQRTQQEDSAVYLCASSSMGSGSNEQFFGPGTRLTVL.